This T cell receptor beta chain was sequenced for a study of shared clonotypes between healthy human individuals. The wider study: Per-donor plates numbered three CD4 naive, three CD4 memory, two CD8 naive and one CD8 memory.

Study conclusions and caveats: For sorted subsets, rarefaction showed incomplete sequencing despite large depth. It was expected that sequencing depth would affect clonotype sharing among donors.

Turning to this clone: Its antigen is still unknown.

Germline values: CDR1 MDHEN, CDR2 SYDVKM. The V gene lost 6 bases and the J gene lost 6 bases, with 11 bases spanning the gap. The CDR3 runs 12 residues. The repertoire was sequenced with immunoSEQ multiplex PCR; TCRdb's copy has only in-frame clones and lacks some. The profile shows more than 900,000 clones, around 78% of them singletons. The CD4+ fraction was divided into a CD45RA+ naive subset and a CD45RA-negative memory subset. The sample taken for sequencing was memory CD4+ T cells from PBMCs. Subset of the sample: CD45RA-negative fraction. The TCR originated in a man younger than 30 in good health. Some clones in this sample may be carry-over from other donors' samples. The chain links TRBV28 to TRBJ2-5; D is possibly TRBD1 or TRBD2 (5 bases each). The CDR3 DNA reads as TGTGCCAGCAGGCGTGGGGGTAAGACCCAGTACTTC. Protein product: CASRRGGKTQYF.